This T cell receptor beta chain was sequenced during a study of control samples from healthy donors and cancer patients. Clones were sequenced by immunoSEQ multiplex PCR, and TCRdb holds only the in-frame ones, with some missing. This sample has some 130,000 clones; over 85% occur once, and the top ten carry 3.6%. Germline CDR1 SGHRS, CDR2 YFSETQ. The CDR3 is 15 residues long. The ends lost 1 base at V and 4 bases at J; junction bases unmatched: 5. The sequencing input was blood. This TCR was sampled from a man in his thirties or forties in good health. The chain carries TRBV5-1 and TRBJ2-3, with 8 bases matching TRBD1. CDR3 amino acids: CASSLSDRDSDTQYF. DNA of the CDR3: TGCGCCAGCAGCTTGTCGGACAGGGACTCAGATACGCAGTATTTT.